Listed here is a single TCR beta chain. Its antigen is as yet unknown. This sample was taken from a study of CD4 T cells in relation to SARS-CoV-2 and coronaviruses. Study-wide findings and caveats: The cross-reactivity analysis covered only spike protein, not other viral proteins. About 65% of donors had memory CD4+ clonotypes crossrecognizing SARS-CoV-2 and common cold coronavirus spike.

CDR1 is MNHEY, CDR2 SVGAGI, per germline. Trimming left V 6 bases short and J 2 bases short, with 10 bases between. There are 13 residues in the CDR3. Naive or memory CD4+ cells were cultured 1:1 with T cell-depleted PBMCs plus CEF. Measured with immunoSEQ multiplex PCR; TCRdb has only the in-frame clones, and not every one. The table shows about 38,000 clones, with more than 60% occurring only once. This chain joins TRBV6-5 and TRBJ1-2; D might be TRBD1 (5 bases). The sequencing sample was made of memory CD4+ T cells from PBMCs, cultured in vitro. The clonotype was recovered from an adult with COVID-19. This CDR3 reads CASRARGNYGYTF. CDR3 nucleotides: TGTGCCAGCAGGGCTAGGGGAAACTATGGCTACACCTTC.